One and the same sample provided the 8 T cell receptor beta chains below, sequenced in a study of blood T cells in healthy people across ages. The second PCR ran roughly 6 to 11 cycles with a sample-barcoded 5' primer and J-beta primers. In TCRdb, the 5' RACE reads were re-called with MiXCR into one record per CDR3 protein. The repertoire includes over 600,000 distinct CDR3 sequences, around 21% of them detected once, and more than 3% sits in the top ten. What was sequenced was blood. The source of these receptors is a man aged 65-85 years in good health.

This clonotype was seen repeatedly, ten times or more. CDR3 DNA sequence: TGTGCCAGCAGCGTATCTACTAGCGGGAGGACAGATACGCAGTATTTT. This gives the protein CASSVSTSGRTDTQYF. The chain carries TRBV9 and TRBJ2-3, with 12 bases aligning to TRBD2. J gave up 3 bases and V 1 base, and 3 bases lay outside the gene matches. This CDR3 has 16 residues. CDR1 and CDR2 (germline): SGDLS, YYNGEE. Full variable domain (remainder filled in from reference TRBV9 and TRBJ2-3): DSGVTQTPKHLITATGQRVTLRCSPRSGDLSVYWYQQSLDQGLQFLIQYYNGEERAKGNILERFSAQQFPDLHSELNLSSLELGDSALYFCASSVSTSGRTDTQYFGPGTRLTVL.

A few counts support this clonotype. The chain carries TRBV20-1 and TRBJ2-5; TRBD2 matches at 7 bases. After removal of 2 bases from V and 4 bases from J, the junction contained 4 bases not matched to a gene. Germline V gene sequence: CDR1 DFQATT, CDR2 SNEGSKA (reference sequence). The length of the CDR3 is 13 residues. CDR3 DNA sequence: TGCAGTGCTAGAACGGGAGGCGGAGAGACCCAGTACTTC. It encodes CSARTGGGETQYF.

The chain links TRBV2 to TRBJ2-5; TRBD1 agrees at 8 bases. Matching the DNA end better, TRBJ2-1 makes the J call doubtful. Looked up from germline, CDR1 is SNHLY and CDR2 is FYNNEI. The CDR3 runs to 14 residues. CDR3 sequence reads: CASDRGQGHNEQFF. The DNA of the CDR3 is TGTGCCAGCGACAGAGGACAGGGCCACAATGAGCAGTTCTTC.

The chain couples TRBV28 to TRBJ2-7, with D perhaps TRBD2 (6 bases). There are 14 residues in the CDR3. V was shortened by 7 bases and J by 6 bases, with 19 bases between the two germline ends. Germline values: CDR1 MDHEN, CDR2 SYDVKM. The CDR3 DNA reads TGTGCCAGCATTCGTTTCGCAGGAGGGGCCGAGCAGTACTTC. It is translated as CASIRFAGGAEQYF.

This clonotype was recorded a few times. The chain uses TRBV19 and TRBJ2-2; no reliable D call. V lost 3 bases, J lost 4 bases, and 12 bases lay in between. Germline values: CDR1 LNHDA, CDR2 SQIVND (reference sequence). The CDR3 totals 15 residues. CDR3 bases: TGTGCCAGTAGTATCCCTCACGCGTCCACCGGGGAGCTGTTTTTT. Translation: CASSIPHASTGELFF.

This chain links TRBV5-1 with TRBJ2-7; D not certain. Trimming took off 1 base at V and 0 bases at J, with 11 bases between the two ends. CDR3 length: 15 amino acids. CDR1 is SGHRS and CDR2 is YFSETQ in the germline V gene. The CDR3 sequence is CASSLRTFSSYEQYF. The CDR3 DNA reads TGCGCCAGCAGCTTGCGAACTTTCAGCTCCTACGAGCAGTACTTC.

The rearrangement links TRBV5-4 to TRBJ1-6; D is perhaps TRBD1 (6 bases). The V end was cut by 2 bases, the J end by 5 bases, with 8 bases between. CDR1 is SGHNT and CDR2 is YYREEE in the germline V gene (reference sequence). There are 14 residues in the CDR3. CDR3 sequence (DNA): TGTGCCAGCAGCTTCGCAGGGGATAATTCACCCCTCCACTTT. Its translation: CASSFAGDNSPLHF.

The sample holds many counts of this clonotype. The V gene is TRBV9, the J gene TRBJ1-2; no reliable D call. The CDR3 loop spans 13 amino acids. Between the trimmed V and J ends, which lost 0 bases and 4 bases, there was a span of 7 bases. The germline V gene encodes CDR1 SGDLS and CDR2 YYNGEE. The DNA of the CDR3 is TGTGCCAGCAGCGTAGGGCTGAGCTATGGCTACACCTTC. It encodes CASSVGLSYGYTF.